The T cell receptor (beta chain) under discussion was sequenced for a study of tumor-infiltrating lymphocytes in primary liver carcinoma. Study-wide background: Men as well as women, aged 30 to 69 years, made up the patients.

TCR beta cDNA came from about 500 ng total RNA, primed with a constant-region primer. Investigators got TCR beta libraries out of three nested multiplex PCR rounds, done with slightly modified ARM-PCR. Both of the initial two PCR rounds ran for about 11 cycles and employed TRBV1-TRBV30 forward primers alongside a C-beta reverse primer. One entry per CDR3 protein results from TCRdb running MiXCR on the multiplex PCR reads. The sample holds 300,000 to 350,000 distinct CDR3 sequences, approximately 64% seen once. A word on this clonotype: Antigen specificity is unknown.

Extraction also yielded germline DNA, while blood RNA was obtained from unsorted whole blood. Chronic HBV infection, untreated so far, was present in the patients. Presurgery, approximately 4 milliliters of peripheral blood were collected. Whole-study findings and limits: The study used bulk unsorted samples and so did not compare CD4+ and CD8+ repertoires.

Trimming pared 6 bases from V and 9 bases from J, leaving 20 bases between. The CDR3 is made up of 14 amino acids. CDR1 is SGHAT, CDR2 FQNNGV, per germline. Sequenced material: peripheral blood. The sequence came from a man aged 40-50 years with primary liver carcinoma and hepatitis B virus infection. The chain employs TRBV11-2 and TRBJ2-5, with D possibly being TRBD2 (5 bases). Here the CDR3 reads CASSPRTRTEAQYF. DNA for the CDR3: TGTGCCAGCAGTCCCCGGACCCGGACGGAGGCCCAGTACTTC.